The source of this T cell receptor (beta chain) is a study of T cells in Graves' hyperthyroidism and ophthalmopathy. This clonotype was seen more than once but under ten times. What it recognizes is unknown. Disease duration under 2 months; hyperthyroidism patients were aged 18 to 65. Diagnostic decisions used clinical symptoms, serum thyroxine and TRAb, thyroid ultrasound and orbital computed tomography. Amplification yielded TCR beta CDR3 regions, with RNA transcripts as the source. HTBI primers were employed in a first-round RT-PCR of the TCR CDR3. TCRdb redid the calling of the multiplex PCR reads with MiXCR, one entry per CDR3 protein. The table lists around 500,000 distinct CDR3 sequences, less than 15% of them singletons. The CDR3 covers 14 residues. Per germline, CDR1 SGHVS and CDR2 FNYEAQ. J gave up 3 bases and V 3 bases, and 4 bases lay outside the gene matches. Study results and caveats: Median prediction lead before ophthalmopathy onset was about 6.3 months with the model. Most thyroid clonotypes that were expanded above 0.001 also turned up in blood.

The source is a woman in her 40s with Graves' hyperthyroidism. This chain connects TRBV7-6 to TRBJ2-7; 8 nucleotides match TRBD1. Sequencing was done on a sample of blood. CDR3 protein: CASSLGTGLYEQYF. CDR3 nucleotides: TGTGCCAGCAGCTTGGGGACAGGTCTCTACGAGCAGTACTTC.